The 24 T cell receptor beta chains in this list originate from one sample, sequenced in a study of blood T cell repertoires in COVID-19. The method was immunoSEQ multiplex PCR; TCRdb's version includes in-frame clones alone and lacks a portion of them. The table has a few hundred thousand clones, roughly 89% seen once; the top ten hold 2.1%. The sequenced material came from peripheral blood. Source of these receptors: a woman aged 60-75 years with COVID-19, enrolled during active disease.

This clone occurred a few times. The rearrangement joins TRBV11-3 to TRBJ2-1, with 9 bases fitting TRBD2. This CDR3 comprises 16 residues. Unmatched junction bases numbered 5, after V lost 2 bases and J lost 3 bases. CDR1 is SGHNT, CDR2 YENEEA, per germline. CDR3: CASSLLSGGHYNEQFF. As DNA, the CDR3 is TGTGCCAGCAGCTTACTTAGCGGGGGCCACTACAATGAGCAGTTCTTC.

J is TRBJ1-1 and V is TRBV4-1, with no clear D. The CDR3 runs 14 residues. V was pared by 4 bases and J by 2 bases, with 11 bases between. The V gene's germline CDR1 is MGHRA and CDR2 YSYEKL. CDR3 amino acids: CASSPRVGNTEAFF. For the CDR3, the DNA is TGCGCCAGCAGCCCCCGGGTAGGCAACACTGAAGCTTTCTTT.

This chain joins TRBV6-5 and TRBJ1-6; D possibly corresponds to TRBD1 (5 bases). Germline V gene sequence: CDR1 MNHEY, CDR2 SVGAGI. Trimming shortened V by 6 bases and J by 0 bases, and 9 bases separated the two germline ends. CDR3 size: 15 residues. CDR3 nucleotide sequence: TGTGCCAGCAGGACCAGGGTCTCCTATAATTCACCCCTCCACTTT. This codes for CASRTRVSYNSPLHF.

CDR3 amino acids: CASSPGQNGGETQYF. In nucleotides, the CDR3 is TGTGCCAGCAGCCCGGGCCAAAACGGGGGAGAGACCCAGTACTTC. The genes are TRBV4-2 and TRBJ2-5; tentatively, D is TRBD2 (6 bases). The length of the CDR3 is 15 residues. V was pared by 4 bases and J by 4 bases, with 16 bases between. Germline CDR1 reads LGHNA; CDR2 reads YNFKEQ.

J is TRBJ2-7 and V is TRBV15; 10 bases fit TRBD1. The CDR3 runs to 15 residues. With 4 bases clipped from V and 5 bases from J, the junction kept 8 bases outside the gene matches. Looked up from germline, CDR1 is LNHNV and CDR2 is YYDKDF (reference sequence). The CDR3 sequence: CATSTPGQGTDEQYF. The CDR3 DNA is TGTGCCACCAGCACTCCGGGACAGGGGACGGACGAGCAGTACTTC.

The chain combines TRBV25-1 with TRBJ2-2; 8 bases align to TRBD1. Germline assignment: CDR1 MGHDK and CDR2 SYGVNS. V dropped 3 bases and J dropped 6; count of bases not matched to a gene: 6. The CDR3 is 15 amino acids. In nucleotides, the CDR3 is TGTGCCAGCAGTGATTCCAGGGGGCGCGCCGGGGAGCTGTTTTTT. Protein sequence: CASSDSRGRAGELFF.

The chain couples TRBV7-6 to TRBJ1-5, with D maybe TRBD1 (5 bases). This CDR3 has 15 residues. Trimming cost V 5 bases and J 0 bases, with 11 bases left between them. Per the germline V gene, CDR1 is SGHVS and CDR2 is FNYEAQ. The CDR3, as DNA: TGTGCCAGCAGCCCGAGGAGGGGTAGCAATCAGCCCCAGCATTTT. Its protein product is CASSPRRGSNQPQHF.

This rearrangement joins TRBV4-2 to TRBJ1-3; D unresolved. The CDR3 is 17 residues long. Germline-derived CDR1 and CDR2 are LGHNA and YNFKEQ. V was trimmed by 0 bases and J by 0 bases, leaving 12 bases between them. CDR3 coding DNA: TGTGCCAGCAGCCAAGATGGAACAGCCTTCTCTGGAAACACCATATATTTT. Translated, it gives CASSQDGTAFSGNTIYF.

This chain joins TRBV9 and TRBJ1-6; D is perhaps TRBD1 (6 bases). The germline gives CDR1 SGDLS, CDR2 YYNGEE. This CDR3 has 14 amino acids. The V end was cut by 4 bases, the J end by 6 bases, with 11 bases between. The CDR3 nucleotides read TGTGCCAGCAGCAACGACAGGTTTAATTCACCCCTCCACTTT. Translating it yields CASSNDRFNSPLHF.

This rearrangement joins TRBV9 to TRBJ1-2, with TRBD1 as a possible D gene (5 bases). The CDR3 sequence is 15 residues long. Germline lookup yields CDR1 SGDLS and CDR2 YYNGEE. Trimming removed 0 bases at V and 5 bases at J, with 14 bases between. CDR3 residues: CASSVVQGGGYGYTF. The CDR3 DNA reads TGTGCCAGCAGCGTAGTCCAGGGCGGAGGGTATGGCTACACCTTC.

V is TRBV25-1 and J is TRBJ1-4; D might be TRBD1 (6 bases). Trimming removed 3 bases from V and 4 bases from J, with 12 bases in between. Per the germline V gene, CDR1 is MGHDK and CDR2 is SYGVNS. This CDR3 has 15 residues. In DNA, the CDR3 is TGTGCCAGCAGTGACGGCAGGGGTATTAATGAAAAACTGTTTTTT. This translates into CASSDGRGINEKLFF.

The V gene is TRBV5-1, the J gene TRBJ2-2; D may be TRBD1 (5 bases). The ends were cut back, 0 bases at V and 3 bases at J, with 9 bases in the middle. The CDR3 consists of 15 residues. Germline CDR1 and CDR2: SGHRS and YFSETQ. The CDR3 nucleotides are TGCGCCAGCAGCTTGGAAGGGGCGTACACCGGGGAGCTGTTTTTT. It translates to CASSLEGAYTGELFF.

The rearrangement links TRBV4-1 to TRBJ2-7; no clear D gene. The V and J ends lost 1 base and 3 bases respectively, with 10 bases between them. CDR3 length equals 14 residues. Germline CDR1 and CDR2: MGHRA and YSYEKL. This chain's CDR3 is CASSQATDNYEQYF. For the CDR3, the DNA is TGCGCCAGCAGCCAAGCAACAGATAACTACGAGCAGTACTTC.

V gene TRBV6-2 or TRBV6-3 combines with J gene TRBJ1-6; TRBD1 is a possible D gene (6 bases). The CDR3 runs to 13 residues. Trimming took off 2 bases at V and 7 bases at J, with 6 bases between the two ends. CDR1 and CDR2 from the germline V gene are MNHEY and SVGEGT. CDR3 DNA: TGTGCCAGCAGTTACACAGGGAATTCACCCCTCCACTTT. This sequence encodes CASSYTGNSPLHF.

V is TRBV7-9 and J is TRBJ2-1; TRBD2 matches at 10 bases. This CDR3 is 16 amino acids long. The V segment lost 5 bases and the J segment 10 bases; nucleotides outside the gene matches: 14. The V gene's germline CDR1 is SEHNR and CDR2 FQNEAQ (reference sequence). The CDR3 sequence is CASSPPWTSGSEEQFF. For the CDR3, the DNA is TGTGCCAGCAGCCCCCCTTGGACTAGCGGATCGGAGGAGCAGTTCTTC.

The chain couples TRBV27 to TRBJ1-1; D unclear. This CDR3 has 14 amino acids. Trimming left V 4 bases short and J 9 bases short, with 18 bases between. The germline CDR1 and CDR2 sequences are MNHEY and SMNVEV (reference sequence). The CDR3 bases are TGTGCCAGCAGTTCTCAAAAGACCGGAGAGAAAGCTTTCTTT. Amino acid sequence: CASSSQKTGEKAFF.

The V and J genes are TRBV7-3 and TRBJ2-3; 8 bases agree with TRBD2. The V segment lost 1 base and the J segment 6 bases; nucleotides outside the gene matches: 6. This CDR3 has 15 amino acids. The V gene's germline CDR1 is SGHTA and CDR2 FQGTGA. Here the CDR3 reads CASSLIAGGQDTQYF. The CDR3 nucleotides read TGTGCCAGCAGCTTAATCGCGGGGGGTCAGGATACGCAGTATTTT.

The chain recombines TRBV5-1 with TRBJ2-5; possibly TRBD1 for D (6 bases). Germline assignment: CDR1 SGHRS and CDR2 YFSETQ. CDR3 length equals 11 residues. Trimming cost V 7 bases and J 7 bases, with 11 bases left between them. The CDR3 reads CASESQGTQYF. CDR3 DNA sequence: TGCGCCAGCGAATCACAGGGGACCCAGTACTTC.

The genes are TRBV19 and TRBJ1-1; D is unclear. Between the trimmed V and J ends, which lost 3 bases and 0 bases, there was a span of 14 bases. The germline CDR1 and CDR2 sequences are LNHDA and SQIVND (reference sequence). The CDR3 totals 16 residues. DNA for the CDR3: TGTGCCAGTAGTATCAGTGCGGAGAGGATGAACACTGAAGCTTTCTTT. As protein: CASSISAERMNTEAFF.

This chain links TRBV5-6 with TRBJ1-4, with D tentatively TRBD1 (6 bases). The CDR3 loop spans 13 amino acids. V dropped 3 bases and J dropped 12 bases, with 15 bases sitting between them. CDR1 SGHDT and CDR2 YYEEEE come from the germline V gene. CDR3 DNA sequence: TGTGCCAGCAGCTCCCTTTGGGCAGGGGAACTGTTTTTT. Amino acids: CASSSLWAGELFF.

The rearrangement links TRBV27 to TRBJ2-7; 12 bases match TRBD2. The CDR3 extends over 16 amino acids. Germline V lookup: CDR1 MNHEY, CDR2 SMNVEV (reference sequence). Trimming removed 2 bases from V and 3 bases from J; junction bases left unmatched: 5. This CDR3 is CASSLEGLAGIYEQYF. In nucleotides, the CDR3 is TGTGCCAGCAGTTTAGAGGGACTAGCGGGTATCTACGAGCAGTACTTC.

This clone was seen a few times. V and J are TRBV7-5 and TRBJ1-2; TRBD1 is the table's D call and was not checked against the DNA. TRBV7-5 is listed as a pseudogene. The CDR3 sequence is 19 residues long. In DNA form, the CDR3 reads TGTGCCAGAAGCTTAACCACCCCATGGGGCAGGGGGCGGAACTATGGCTACACCTTC. Protein product: CARSLTTPWGRGRNYGYTF.

The chain joins TRBV7-9 to TRBJ2-7, with 9 nucleotides matching TRBD1. V was clipped by 1 base and J by 5 bases; unmatched bases: 3. Germline assignment: CDR1 SEHNR and CDR2 FQNEAQ (reference sequence). The CDR3 runs to 14 residues. This chain's CDR3 is CASSLGDRVHEQYF. The CDR3 nucleotides are TGTGCCAGCAGCTTAGGGGACAGGGTACACGAGCAGTACTTC.

The chain carries TRBV5-1 and TRBJ1-3; 7 bases match TRBD1. Per the germline V gene, CDR1 is SGHRS and CDR2 is YFSETQ. V was clipped by 4 bases and J by 2 bases; unmatched bases: 9. The CDR3 length is 16 residues. CDR3 in amino acids: CASSPGTADTGNTIYF. In DNA form, the CDR3 reads TGCGCCAGCAGCCCCGGGACAGCCGACACTGGAAACACCATATATTTT.